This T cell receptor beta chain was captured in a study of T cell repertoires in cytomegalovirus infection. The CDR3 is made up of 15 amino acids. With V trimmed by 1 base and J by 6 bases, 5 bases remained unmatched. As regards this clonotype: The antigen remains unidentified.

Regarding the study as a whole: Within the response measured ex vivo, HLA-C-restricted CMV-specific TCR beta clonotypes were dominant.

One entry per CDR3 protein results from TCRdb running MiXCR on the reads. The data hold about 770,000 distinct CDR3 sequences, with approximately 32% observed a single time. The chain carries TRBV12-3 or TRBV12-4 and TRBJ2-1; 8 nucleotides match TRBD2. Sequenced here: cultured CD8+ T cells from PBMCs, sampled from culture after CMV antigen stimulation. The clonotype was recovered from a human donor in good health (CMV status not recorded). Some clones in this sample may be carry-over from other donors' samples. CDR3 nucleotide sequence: TGTGCCAGCAGTTTAGAAGCGGGGGCCCCCAATGAGCAGTTCTTC. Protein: CASSLEAGAPNEQFF.